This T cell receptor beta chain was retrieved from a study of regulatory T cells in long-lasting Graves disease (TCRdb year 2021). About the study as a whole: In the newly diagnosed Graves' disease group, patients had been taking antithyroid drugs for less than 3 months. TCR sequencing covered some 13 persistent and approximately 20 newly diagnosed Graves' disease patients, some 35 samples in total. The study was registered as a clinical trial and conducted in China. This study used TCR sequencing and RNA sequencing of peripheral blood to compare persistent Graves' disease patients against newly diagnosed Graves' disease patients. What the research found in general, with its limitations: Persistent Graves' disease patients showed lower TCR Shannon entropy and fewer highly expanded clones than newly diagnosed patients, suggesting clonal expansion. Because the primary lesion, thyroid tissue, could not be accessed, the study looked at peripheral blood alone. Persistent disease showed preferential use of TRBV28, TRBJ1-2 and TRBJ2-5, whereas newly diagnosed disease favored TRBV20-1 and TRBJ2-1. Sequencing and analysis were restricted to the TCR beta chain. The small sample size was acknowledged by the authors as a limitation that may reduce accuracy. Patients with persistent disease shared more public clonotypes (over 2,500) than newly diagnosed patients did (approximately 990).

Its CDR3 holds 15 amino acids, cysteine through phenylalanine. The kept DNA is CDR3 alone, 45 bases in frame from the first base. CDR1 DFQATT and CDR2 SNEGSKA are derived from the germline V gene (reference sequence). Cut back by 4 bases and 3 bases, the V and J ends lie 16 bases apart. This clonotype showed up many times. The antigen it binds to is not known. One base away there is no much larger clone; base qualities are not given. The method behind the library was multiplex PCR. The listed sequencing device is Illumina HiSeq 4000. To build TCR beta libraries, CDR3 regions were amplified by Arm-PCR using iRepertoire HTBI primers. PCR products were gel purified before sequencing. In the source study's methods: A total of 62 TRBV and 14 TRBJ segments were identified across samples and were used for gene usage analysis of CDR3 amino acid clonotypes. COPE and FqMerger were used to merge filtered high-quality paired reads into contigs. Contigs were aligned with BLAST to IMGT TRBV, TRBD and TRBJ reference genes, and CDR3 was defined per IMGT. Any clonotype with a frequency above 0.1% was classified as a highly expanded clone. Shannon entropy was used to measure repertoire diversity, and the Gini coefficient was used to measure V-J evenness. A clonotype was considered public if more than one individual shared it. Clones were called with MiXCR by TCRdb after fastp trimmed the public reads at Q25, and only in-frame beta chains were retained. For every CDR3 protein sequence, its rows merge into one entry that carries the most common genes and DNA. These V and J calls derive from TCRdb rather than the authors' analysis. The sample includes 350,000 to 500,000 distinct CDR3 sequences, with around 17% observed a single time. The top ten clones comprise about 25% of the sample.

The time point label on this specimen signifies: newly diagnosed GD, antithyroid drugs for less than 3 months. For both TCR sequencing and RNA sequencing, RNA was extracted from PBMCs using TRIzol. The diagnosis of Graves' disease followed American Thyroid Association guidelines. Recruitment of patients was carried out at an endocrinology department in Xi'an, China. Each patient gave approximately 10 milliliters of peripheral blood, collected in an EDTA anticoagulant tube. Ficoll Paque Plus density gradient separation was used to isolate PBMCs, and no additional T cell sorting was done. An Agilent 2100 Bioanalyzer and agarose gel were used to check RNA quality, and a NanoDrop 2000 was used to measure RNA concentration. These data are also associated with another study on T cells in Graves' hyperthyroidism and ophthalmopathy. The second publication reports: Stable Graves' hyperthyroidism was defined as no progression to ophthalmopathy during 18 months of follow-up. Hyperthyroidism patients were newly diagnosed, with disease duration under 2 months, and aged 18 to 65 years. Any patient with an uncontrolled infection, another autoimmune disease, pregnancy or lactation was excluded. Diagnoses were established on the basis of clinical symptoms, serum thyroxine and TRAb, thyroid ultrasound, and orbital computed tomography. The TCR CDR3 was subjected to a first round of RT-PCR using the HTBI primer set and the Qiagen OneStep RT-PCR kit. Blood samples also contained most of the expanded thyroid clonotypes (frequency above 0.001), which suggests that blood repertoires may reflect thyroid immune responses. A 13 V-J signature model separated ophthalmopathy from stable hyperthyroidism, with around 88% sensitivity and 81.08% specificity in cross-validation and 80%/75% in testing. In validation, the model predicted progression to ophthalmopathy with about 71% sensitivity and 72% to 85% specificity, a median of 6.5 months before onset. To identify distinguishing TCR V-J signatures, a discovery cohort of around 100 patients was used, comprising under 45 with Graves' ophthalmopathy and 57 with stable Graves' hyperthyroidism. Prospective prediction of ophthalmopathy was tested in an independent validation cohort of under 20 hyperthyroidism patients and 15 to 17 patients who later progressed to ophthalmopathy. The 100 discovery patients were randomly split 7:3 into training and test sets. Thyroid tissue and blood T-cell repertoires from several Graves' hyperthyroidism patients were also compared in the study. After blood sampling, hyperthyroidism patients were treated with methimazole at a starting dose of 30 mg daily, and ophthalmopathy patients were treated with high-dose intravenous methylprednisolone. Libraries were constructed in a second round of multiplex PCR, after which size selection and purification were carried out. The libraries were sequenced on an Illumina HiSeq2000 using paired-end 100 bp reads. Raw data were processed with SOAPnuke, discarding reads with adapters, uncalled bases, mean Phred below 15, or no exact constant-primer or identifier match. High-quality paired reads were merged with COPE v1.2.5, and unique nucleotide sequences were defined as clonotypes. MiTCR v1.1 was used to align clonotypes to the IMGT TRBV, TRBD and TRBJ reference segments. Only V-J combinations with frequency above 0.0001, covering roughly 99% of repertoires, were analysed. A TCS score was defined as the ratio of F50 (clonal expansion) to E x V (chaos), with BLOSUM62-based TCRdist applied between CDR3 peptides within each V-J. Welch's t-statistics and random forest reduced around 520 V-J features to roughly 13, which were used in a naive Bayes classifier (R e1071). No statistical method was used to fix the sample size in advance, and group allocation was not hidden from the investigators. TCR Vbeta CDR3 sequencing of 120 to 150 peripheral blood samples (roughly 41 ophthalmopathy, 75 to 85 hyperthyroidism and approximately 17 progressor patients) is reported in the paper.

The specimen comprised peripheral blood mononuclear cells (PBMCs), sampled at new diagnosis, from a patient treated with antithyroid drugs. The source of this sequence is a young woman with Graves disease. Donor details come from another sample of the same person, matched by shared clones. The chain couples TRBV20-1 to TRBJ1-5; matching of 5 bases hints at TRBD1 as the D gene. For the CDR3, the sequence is CSAKTRTSVNQPQHF. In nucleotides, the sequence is TGCAGTGCTAAAACTCGGACAAGCGTCAATCAGCCCCAGCATTTT.